The present T cell receptor beta chain was sequenced within a study of blood T cell repertoires in COVID-19. Study details: COVID-19 samples from acute and convalescent phases originated in the United States, Italy and Spain. Sources were T cells, B-cell-depleted T cells, or PBMCs; the material itself was cDNA or gDNA.

Source study methods: Using reference gene primer amplification, nucleated cell counts were estimated. TCRdb's table, derived via immunoSEQ multiplex PCR, lists solely in-frame clones and lacks some. V, J and clone size are those of that table, while D and trimming were read from the DNA. The sample contains 150,000 to 200,000 clones, approximately 79% of which appear only once. CDR1 is MDHEN and CDR2 is SYDVKM in the germline V gene. Trimming shortened V by 7 bases and J by 6 bases, and 13 bases separated the two germline ends. CDR3 length equals 13 residues. This chain joins TRBV28 and TRBJ1-5; D is perhaps TRBD1 (6 bases). The specimen was peripheral blood. The sequence came from a man aged 55-75 years with active or convalescent COVID-19. The CDR3 nucleotides are TGTGCCAGCATCAACAGGGTCGGTCAGCCCCAGCATTTT. It is translated as CASINRVGQPQHF.